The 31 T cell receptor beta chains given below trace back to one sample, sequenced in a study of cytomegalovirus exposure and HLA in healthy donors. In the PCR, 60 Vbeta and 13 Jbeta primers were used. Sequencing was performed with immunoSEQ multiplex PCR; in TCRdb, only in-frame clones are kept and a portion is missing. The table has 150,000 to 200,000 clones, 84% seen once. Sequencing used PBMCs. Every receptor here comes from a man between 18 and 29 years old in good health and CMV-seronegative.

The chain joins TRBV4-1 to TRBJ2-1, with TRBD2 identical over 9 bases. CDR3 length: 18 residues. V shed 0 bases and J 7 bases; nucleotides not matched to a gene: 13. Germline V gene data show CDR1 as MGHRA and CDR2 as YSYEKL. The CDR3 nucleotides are TGCGCCAGCAGCCAAGATGCGGAAGGGGCGGGAGGGCGTAATGAGCAGTTCTTC. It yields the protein CASSQDAEGAGGRNEQFF.

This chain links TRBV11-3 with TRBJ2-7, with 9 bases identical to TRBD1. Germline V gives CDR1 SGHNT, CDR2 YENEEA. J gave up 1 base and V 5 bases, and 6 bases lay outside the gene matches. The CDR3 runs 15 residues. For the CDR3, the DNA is TGTGCCAGCAGCCTTGCGGGGACAGGGTCCTACGAGCAGTACTTC. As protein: CASSLAGTGSYEQYF.

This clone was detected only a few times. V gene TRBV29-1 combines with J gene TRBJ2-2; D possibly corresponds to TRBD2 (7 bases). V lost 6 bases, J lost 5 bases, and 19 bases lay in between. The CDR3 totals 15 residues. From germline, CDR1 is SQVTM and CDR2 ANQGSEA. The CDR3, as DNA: TGCAGCGTCGGGGGGCGAGGGAGAGGGACCGGGGAGCTGTTTTTT. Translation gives CSVGGRGRGTGELFF.

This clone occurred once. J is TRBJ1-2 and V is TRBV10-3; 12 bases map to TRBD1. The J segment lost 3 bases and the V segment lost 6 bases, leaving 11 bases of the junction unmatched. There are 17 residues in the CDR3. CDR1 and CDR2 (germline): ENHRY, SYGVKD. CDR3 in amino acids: CAISSGTGGELDYGYTF. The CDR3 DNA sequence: TGTGCCATCAGCTCCGGGACAGGGGGCGAGTTGGACTATGGCTACACCTTC.

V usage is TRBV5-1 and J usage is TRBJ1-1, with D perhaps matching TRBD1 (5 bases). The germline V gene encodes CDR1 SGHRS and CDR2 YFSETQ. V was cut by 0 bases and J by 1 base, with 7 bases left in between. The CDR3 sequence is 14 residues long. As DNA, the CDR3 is TGCGCCAGCAGCTTGGGGACAACGAACACTGAAGCTTTCTTT. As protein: CASSLGTTNTEAFF.

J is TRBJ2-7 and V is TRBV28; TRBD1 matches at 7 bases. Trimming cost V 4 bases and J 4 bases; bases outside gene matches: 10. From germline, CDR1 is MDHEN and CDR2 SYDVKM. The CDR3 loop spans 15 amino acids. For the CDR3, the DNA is TGTGCCAGCAGTTCGTCCGACAGGGCTTGGTACGAGCAGTACTTC. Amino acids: CASSSSDRAWYEQYF. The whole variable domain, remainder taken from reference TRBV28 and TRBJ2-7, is DVKVTQSSRYLVKRTGEKVFLECVQDMDHENMFWYRQDPGLGLRLIYFSYDVKMKEKGDIPEGYSVSREKKERFSLILESASTNQTSMYLCASSSSDRAWYEQYFGPGTRLTVT.

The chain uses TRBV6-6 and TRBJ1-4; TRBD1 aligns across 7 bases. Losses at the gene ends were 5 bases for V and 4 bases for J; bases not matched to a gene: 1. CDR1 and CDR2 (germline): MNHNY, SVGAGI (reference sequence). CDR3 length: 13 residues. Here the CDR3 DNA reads TGTGCCAGCAGTGGGACAGTTAATGAAAAACTGTTTTTT. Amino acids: CASSGTVNEKLFF.

The CDR3 DNA reads as TGTGCCAGCTCACCCGGGACAGGCAGTAATGAAAAACTGTTTTTT. This sequence encodes CASSPGTGSNEKLFF. This chain connects TRBV18 to TRBJ1-4, with 8 bases lining up with TRBD1. V dropped 3 bases and J dropped 4; count of bases not matched to a gene: 4. Germline V lookup: CDR1 KGHSH, CDR2 LQKENI. The CDR3 is 15 residues long. The whole variable domain, remainder taken from reference TRBV18 and TRBJ1-4, is NAGVMQNPRHLVRRRGQEARLRCSPMKGHSHVYWYRQLPEEGLKFMVYLQKENIIDESGMPKERFSAEFPKEGPSILRIQQVVRGDSAAYFCASSPGTGSNEKLFFGSGTQLSVL.

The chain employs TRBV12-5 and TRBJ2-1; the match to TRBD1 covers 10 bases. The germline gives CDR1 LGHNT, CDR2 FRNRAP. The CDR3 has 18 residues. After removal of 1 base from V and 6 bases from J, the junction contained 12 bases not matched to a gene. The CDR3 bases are TGTGCTAGTGGTTTGGCCTTCCTTGGACAGGGGGGTGGCAATGAGCAGTTCTTC. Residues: CASGLAFLGQGGGNEQFF.

CDR3 residues: CASSAWDRIHEQYF. CDR3 nucleotide sequence: TGTGCCAGCAGTGCTTGGGACAGGATTCACGAGCAGTACTTC. The genes are TRBV2 and TRBJ2-7; 8 nucleotides line up with TRBD1. Germline V gene lookup returns CDR1 SNHLY and CDR2 FYNNEI. The CDR3 is made up of 14 amino acids. V shed 4 bases and J 5 bases; nucleotides not matched to a gene: 7. Full variable domain (rest looked up from reference TRBV2 and TRBJ2-7): EPEVTQTPSHQVTQMGQEVILRCVPISNHLYFYWYRQILGQKVEFLVSFYNNEISEKSEIFDDQFSVERPDGSNFTLKIRSTKLEDSAMYFCASSAWDRIHEQYFGPGTRLTVT.

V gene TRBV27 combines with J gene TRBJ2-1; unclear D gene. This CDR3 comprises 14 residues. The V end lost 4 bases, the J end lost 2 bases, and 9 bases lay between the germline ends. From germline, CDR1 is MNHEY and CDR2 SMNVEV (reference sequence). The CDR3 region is CASSSANPYNEQFF. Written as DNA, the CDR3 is TGTGCCAGCAGTTCCGCTAACCCCTACAATGAGCAGTTCTTC.

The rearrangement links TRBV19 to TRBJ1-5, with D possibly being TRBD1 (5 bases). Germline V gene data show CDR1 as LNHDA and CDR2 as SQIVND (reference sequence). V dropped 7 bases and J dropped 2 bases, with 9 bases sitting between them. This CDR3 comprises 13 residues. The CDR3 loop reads CASTEQGNQPQHF. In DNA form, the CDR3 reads TGTGCCAGTACAGAACAGGGCAATCAGCCCCAGCATTTT.

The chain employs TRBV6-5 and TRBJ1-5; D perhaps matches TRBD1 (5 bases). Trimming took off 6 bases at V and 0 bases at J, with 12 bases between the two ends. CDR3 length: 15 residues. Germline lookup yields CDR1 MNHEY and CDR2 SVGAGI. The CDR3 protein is CASRMGQNSNQPQHF. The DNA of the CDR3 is TGTGCCAGCAGAATGGGGCAGAATAGCAATCAGCCCCAGCATTTT.

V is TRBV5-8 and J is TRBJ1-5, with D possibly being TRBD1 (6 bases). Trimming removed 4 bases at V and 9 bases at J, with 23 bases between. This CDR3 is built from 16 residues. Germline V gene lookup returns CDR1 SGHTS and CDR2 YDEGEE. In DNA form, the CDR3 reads TGTGCCAGCAGCCCCGGCGACAGGCTCAGGGTCAGGCCCCAGCATTTT. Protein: CASSPGDRLRVRPQHF.

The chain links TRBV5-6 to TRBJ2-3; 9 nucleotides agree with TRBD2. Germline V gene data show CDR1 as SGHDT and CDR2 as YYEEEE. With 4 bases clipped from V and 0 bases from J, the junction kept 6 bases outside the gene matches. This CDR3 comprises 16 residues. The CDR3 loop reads CASSLRAGGSTDTQYF. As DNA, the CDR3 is TGTGCCAGCAGCCTACGAGCGGGGGGCAGCACAGATACGCAGTATTTT.

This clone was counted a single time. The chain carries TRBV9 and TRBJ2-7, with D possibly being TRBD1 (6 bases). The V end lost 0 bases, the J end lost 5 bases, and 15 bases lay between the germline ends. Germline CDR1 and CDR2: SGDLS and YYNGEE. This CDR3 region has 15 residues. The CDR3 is CASSVAGRGGDEQYF. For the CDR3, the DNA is TGTGCCAGCAGCGTAGCTGGCAGAGGGGGTGACGAGCAGTACTTC.

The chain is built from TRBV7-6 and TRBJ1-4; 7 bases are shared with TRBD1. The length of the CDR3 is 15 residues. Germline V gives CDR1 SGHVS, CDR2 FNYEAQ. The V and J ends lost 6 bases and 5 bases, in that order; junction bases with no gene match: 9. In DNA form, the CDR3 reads TGTGCCAGCAGTAAGAGGGGACAGTTCAATGAAAAACTGTTTTTT. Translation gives CASSKRGQFNEKLFF.

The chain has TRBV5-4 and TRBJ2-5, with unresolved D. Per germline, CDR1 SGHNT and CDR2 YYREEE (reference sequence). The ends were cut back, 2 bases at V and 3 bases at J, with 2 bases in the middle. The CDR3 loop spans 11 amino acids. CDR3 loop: CASSFKETQYF. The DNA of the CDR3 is TGTGCCAGCAGCTTCAAAGAGACCCAGTACTTC.

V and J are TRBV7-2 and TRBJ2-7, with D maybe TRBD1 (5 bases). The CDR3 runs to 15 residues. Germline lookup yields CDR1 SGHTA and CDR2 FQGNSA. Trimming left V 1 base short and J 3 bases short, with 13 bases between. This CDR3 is CASSLDSLQGYEQYF. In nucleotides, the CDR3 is TGTGCCAGCAGCTTAGATTCACTCCAGGGCTACGAGCAGTACTTC.

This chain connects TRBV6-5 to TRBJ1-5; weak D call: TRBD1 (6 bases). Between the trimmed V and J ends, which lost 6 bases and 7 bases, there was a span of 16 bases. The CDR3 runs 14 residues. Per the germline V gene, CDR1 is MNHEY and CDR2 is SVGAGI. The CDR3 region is CASSQDSPGQPQHF. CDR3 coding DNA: TGTGCCAGCAGCCAGGACAGTCCTGGGCAGCCCCAGCATTTT.

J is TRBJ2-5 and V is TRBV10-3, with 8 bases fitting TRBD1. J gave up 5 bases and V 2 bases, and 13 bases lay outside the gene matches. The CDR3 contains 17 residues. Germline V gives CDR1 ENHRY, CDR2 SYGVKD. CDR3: CAISEGPTGEIGETQYF. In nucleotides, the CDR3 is TGTGCCATCAGTGAGGGCCCGACAGGGGAGATTGGGGAGACCCAGTACTTC.

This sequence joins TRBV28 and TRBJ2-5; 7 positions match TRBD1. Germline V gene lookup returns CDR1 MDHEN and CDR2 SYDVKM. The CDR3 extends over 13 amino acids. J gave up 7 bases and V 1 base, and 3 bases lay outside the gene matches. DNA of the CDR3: TGTGCCAGCAGTTTATTCCCAGGGGGGACCCAGTACTTC. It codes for CASSLFPGGTQYF.

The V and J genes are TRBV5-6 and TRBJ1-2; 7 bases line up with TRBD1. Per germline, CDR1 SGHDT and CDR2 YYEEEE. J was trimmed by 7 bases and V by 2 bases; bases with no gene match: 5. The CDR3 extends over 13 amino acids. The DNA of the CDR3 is TGTGCCAGCAGCTTACAGGGGCGGGGTGGCTACACCTTC. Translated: CASSLQGRGGYTF.

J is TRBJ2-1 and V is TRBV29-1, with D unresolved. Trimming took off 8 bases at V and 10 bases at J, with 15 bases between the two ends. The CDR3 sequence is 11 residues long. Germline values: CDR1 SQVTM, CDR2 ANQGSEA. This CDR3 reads CSHTSPLEQFF. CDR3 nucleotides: TGCAGCCATACATCGCCATTAGAGCAGTTCTTC.

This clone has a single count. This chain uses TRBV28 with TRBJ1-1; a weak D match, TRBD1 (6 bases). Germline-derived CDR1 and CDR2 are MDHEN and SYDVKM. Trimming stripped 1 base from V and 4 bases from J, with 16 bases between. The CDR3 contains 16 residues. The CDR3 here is CASSLSLETGTTEAFF. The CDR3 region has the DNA TGTGCCAGCAGTTTATCGCTTGAGACAGGCACCACTGAAGCTTTCTTT.

The CDR3 reads CASSYHIPDSLEQYF. CDR3 in DNA: TGTGCCAGCAGTTACCATATCCCAGACTCTCTCGAGCAGTACTTC. V usage is TRBV6-5 and J usage is TRBJ2-7; D gene ambiguous. V was shortened by 2 bases and J by 6 bases, with 17 bases between the two germline ends. Germline V lookup: CDR1 MNHEY, CDR2 SVGAGI. This CDR3 region has 15 residues.

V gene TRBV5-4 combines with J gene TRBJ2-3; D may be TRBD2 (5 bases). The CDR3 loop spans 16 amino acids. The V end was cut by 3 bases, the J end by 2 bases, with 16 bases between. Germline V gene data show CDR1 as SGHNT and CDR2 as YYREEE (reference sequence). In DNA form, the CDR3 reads TGTGCCAGCAGCTCCCCTTCCGAGGGCTTCACAGATACGCAGTATTTT. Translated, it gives CASSSPSEGFTDTQYF.

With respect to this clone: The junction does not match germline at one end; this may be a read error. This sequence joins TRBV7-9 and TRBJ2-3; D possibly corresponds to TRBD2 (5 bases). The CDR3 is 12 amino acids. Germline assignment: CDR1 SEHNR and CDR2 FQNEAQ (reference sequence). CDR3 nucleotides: TGTTCCAGCAGCCCCCCGGGAACCGCAGTTGGTTTT. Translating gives CSSSPPGTAVGF.

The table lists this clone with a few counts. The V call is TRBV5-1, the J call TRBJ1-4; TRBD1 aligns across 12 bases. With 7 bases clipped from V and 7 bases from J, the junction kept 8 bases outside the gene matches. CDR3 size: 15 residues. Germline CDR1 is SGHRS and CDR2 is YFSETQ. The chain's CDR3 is CASRPGTGGGEKLFF. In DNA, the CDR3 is TGCGCCAGCCGCCCTGGGACAGGGGGCGGTGAAAAACTGTTTTTT. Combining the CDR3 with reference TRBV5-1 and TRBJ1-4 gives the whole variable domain KAGVTQTPRYLIKTRGQQVTLSCSPISGHRSVSWYQQTPGQGLQFLFEYFSETQRNKGNFPGRFSGRQFSNSRSEMNVSTLELGDSALYLCASRPGTGGGEKLFFGSGTQLSVL.

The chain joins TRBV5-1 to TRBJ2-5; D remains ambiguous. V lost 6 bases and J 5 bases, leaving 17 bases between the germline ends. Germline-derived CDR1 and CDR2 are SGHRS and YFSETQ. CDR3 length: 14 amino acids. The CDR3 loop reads CASTKAPPGETQYF. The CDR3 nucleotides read TGCGCCAGCACCAAAGCGCCCCCTGGGGAGACCCAGTACTTC.

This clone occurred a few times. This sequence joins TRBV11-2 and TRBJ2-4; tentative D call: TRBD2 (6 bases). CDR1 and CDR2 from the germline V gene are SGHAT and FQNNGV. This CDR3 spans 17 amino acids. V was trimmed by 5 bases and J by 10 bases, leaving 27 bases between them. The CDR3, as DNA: TGTGCCAGCAGCCGCCGGGCCCGCTGGGACTCCCTAGAGATTCAGTACTTC. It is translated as CASSRRARWDSLEIQYF.